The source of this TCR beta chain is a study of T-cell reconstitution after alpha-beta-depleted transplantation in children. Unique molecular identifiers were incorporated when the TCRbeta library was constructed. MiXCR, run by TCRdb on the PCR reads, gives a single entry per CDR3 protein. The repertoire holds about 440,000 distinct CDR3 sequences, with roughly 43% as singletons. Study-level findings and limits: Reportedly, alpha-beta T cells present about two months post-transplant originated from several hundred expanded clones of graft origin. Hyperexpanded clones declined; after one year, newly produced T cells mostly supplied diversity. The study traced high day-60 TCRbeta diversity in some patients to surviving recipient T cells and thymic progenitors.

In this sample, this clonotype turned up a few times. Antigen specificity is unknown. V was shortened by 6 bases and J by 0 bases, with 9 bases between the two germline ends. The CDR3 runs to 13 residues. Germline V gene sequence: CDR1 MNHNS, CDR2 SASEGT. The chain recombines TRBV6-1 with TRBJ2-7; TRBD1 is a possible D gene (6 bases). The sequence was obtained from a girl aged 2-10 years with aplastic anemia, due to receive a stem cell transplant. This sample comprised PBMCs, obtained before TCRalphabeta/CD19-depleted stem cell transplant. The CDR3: CASSGQYSYEQYF. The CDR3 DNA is TGTGCCAGCAGCGGACAGTACTCCTACGAGCAGTACTTC.